This TCR beta chain was sequenced during a study of T cell responses to AZD1222 COVID-19 vaccine. This clone was observed once. Sequencing was performed with immunoSEQ multiplex PCR; in TCRdb, only in-frame clones are kept and a portion is missing. The sample yields approximately 130,000 clones, roughly 90% seen once. This TCR came from an adult in good health. The sample consisted of peripheral blood, taken on day 0 of AZD1222 vaccination.

CDR3 DNA sequence: TGTGCCAGCAGTTACCGAACCCCGGGACACCACTACGAGCAGTACTTC. As protein: CASSYRTPGHHYEQYF. The chain joins TRBV6-2 or TRBV6-3 to TRBJ2-7; TRBD1 is a possible D gene (6 bases). The CDR3 has 16 amino acids. Germline CDR1 and CDR2: MNHEY and SVGEGT. Deletions cut 2 bases from V and 3 bases from J, with 17 bases between.